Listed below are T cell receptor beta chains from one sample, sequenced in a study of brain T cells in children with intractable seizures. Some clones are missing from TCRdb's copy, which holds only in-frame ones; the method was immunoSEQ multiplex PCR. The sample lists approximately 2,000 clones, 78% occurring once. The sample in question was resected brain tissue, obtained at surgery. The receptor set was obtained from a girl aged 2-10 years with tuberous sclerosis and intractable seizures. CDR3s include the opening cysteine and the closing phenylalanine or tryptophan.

CDR3: CASSYSSGANVLTF
J: TRBJ2-6
V: TRBV6-2/TRBV6-3

CDR3: CASSEGDSSYEQYF
J: TRBJ2-7
V: TRBV6-1

CDR3: CASSPGGNTIYF
J: TRBJ1-3
V: TRBV12-3/TRBV12-4

CDR3: CSASKRDEQYF
J: TRBJ2-7
V: TRBV20-1

CDR3: CASSVRDSEYSPLHF
J: TRBJ1-6
V: TRBV6-5

CDR3: CASSSSVEGDTQYF
J: TRBJ2-3
V: TRBV6-4

CDR3: CASTFETGRTGELFF
J: TRBJ2-2
V: TRBV7-9

CDR3: CASSRGTGGADTQYF
J: TRBJ2-3
V: TRBV19

CDR3: CASSPRDRDNSPLHF
J: TRBJ1-6
V: TRBV7-2

CDR3: CSVTGVNDGVGHF
J: TRBJ1-1
V: TRBV29-1

CDR3: CASSLTGIGELFF
J: TRBJ2-2
V: TRBV6-1

CDR3: CASTFDGGLIGTTEAFF
J: TRBJ1-1
V: TRBV25-1

CDR3: CASSYRDYNEQFF
J: TRBJ2-1
V: TRBV6-6

CDR3: CATSRTAVNYGYTF
J: TRBJ1-2
V: TRBV15

CDR3: CASRLSIDYGYTF
J: TRBJ1-2
V: TRBV5-4